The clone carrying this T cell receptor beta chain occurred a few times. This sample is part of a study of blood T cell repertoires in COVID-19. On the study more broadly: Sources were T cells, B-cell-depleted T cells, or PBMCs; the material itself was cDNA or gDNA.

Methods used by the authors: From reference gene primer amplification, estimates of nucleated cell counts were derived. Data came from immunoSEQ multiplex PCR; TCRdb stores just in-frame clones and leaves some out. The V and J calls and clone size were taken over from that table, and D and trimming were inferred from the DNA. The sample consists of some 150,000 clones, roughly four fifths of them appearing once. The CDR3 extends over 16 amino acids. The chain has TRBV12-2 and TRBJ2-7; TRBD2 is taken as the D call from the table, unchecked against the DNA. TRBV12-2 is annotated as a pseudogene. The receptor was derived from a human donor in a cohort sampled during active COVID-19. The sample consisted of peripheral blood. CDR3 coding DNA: TGTGCAACCTTGCGAGGGCCACCCCTGTTTTCCTACGAGCAGTACTTC. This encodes CATLRGPPLFSYEQYF.